This TCR beta chain was identified during a study of graft-versus-host responses after intestinal transplantation. About the research overall: Multivisceral, liver-intestinal, or isolated intestinal transplants were performed in recipients.

The CDR3 sequence is 15 residues long. Between the trimmed V and J ends, which lost 5 bases and 4 bases, there was a span of 15 bases. The germline CDR1 and CDR2 sequences are SGHAT and FQNNGV. A word on this clone: Its matching antigen is unknown.

The method was immunoSEQ multiplex PCR; TCRdb's version includes in-frame clones alone and lacks a portion of them. This sample has 90,000 to 130,000 clones, with more than 80% found just once. The specimen was unstimulated CD4+ T cells sorted from spleen or lymph node cells, collected before transplant. The J gene is TRBJ2-1, the V gene TRBV11-2; no reliable D call. This clonotype was obtained from a human donor who was the organ donor for an intestinal transplant. The CDR3 reads CASSPKIAEYNEQFF. CDR3 nucleotides: TGTGCCAGCAGCCCGAAGATTGCAGAATACAATGAGCAGTTCTTC.